The 5 T cell receptor beta chains reported below all come from one sample, sequenced in a study of patients and donors after allogeneic stem cell transplantation. From the RT-PCR reads, TCRdb called clonotypes with MiXCR, one entry per CDR3 protein. The data contain about 200,000 distinct CDR3 sequences, roughly 38% of them singletons. What was sequenced was blood, either unsorted or a sorted T cell fraction (not recorded which). These receptors came from a human donor who was either an allogeneic HSCT recipient or a stem cell or donor lymphocyte infusion donor (not recorded which). It is not recorded whose cells these are; they may come from a transplant donor.

This clonotype has only a few counts. J is TRBJ2-1 and V is TRBV10-3; tentatively, D is TRBD1 or TRBD2 (5 bases each). The germline V gene has CDR1 ENHRY and CDR2 SYGVKD. This CDR3 has 13 residues. V was cut by 4 bases and J by 6 bases, with 10 bases left in between. CDR3 sequence reads: CAISGGAINEQFF. As DNA, the CDR3 is TGTGCCATCAGTGGAGGGGCAATCAATGAGCAGTTCTTC.

The V call is TRBV12-3 or TRBV12-4, the J call TRBJ1-3, with no clear D. This CDR3 comprises 12 residues. The V and J ends lost 3 bases and 3 bases respectively, with 3 bases between them. The DNA of the CDR3 is TGTGCCAGCAGTTTGGATGGAAACACCATATATTTT. Protein product: CASSLDGNTIYF.

Only one count was recorded for this clonotype. This chain links TRBV19 with TRBJ1-2, with 7 bases lining up with TRBD1. V was clipped by 5 bases and J by 0 bases; unmatched bases: 0. This CDR3 has 13 amino acids. Germline V gene sequence: CDR1 LNHDA, CDR2 SQIVND (reference sequence). The DNA for the CDR3 is TGTGCCAGTAGTGACAGGGCTAACTATGGCTACACCTTC. It encodes CASSDRANYGYTF.

The chain carries TRBV12-3 or TRBV12-4 and TRBJ1-2, with D perhaps TRBD1 (6 bases). This CDR3 is built from 15 residues. V lost 5 bases to trimming and J lost 6 bases, with 19 bases between them. CDR3 coding DNA: TGTGCCAGCAGTCGGGACACCCGATCCGAAGATGGCTACACCTTC. Its protein is CASSRDTRSEDGYTF.

J is TRBJ2-1 and V is TRBV7-3; 7 nucleotides match TRBD1. This CDR3 spans 15 amino acids. CDR1 is SGHTA, CDR2 FQGTGA, per germline. V lost 5 bases to trimming and J lost 4 bases; unmatched junction nucleotides: 8. CDR3 nucleotide sequence: TGTGCCAGCAGCGCAACAGGGGCTTGGTACAATGAGCAGTTCTTC. Translating it yields CASSATGAWYNEQFF. Looking up the rest from reference TRBV7-3 and TRBJ2-1 gives the full variable domain: GAGVSQTPSNKVTEKGKYVELRCDPISGHTALYWYRQSLGQGPEFLIYFQGTGAADDSGLPNDRFFAVRPEGSVSTLKIQRTERGDSAVYLCASSATGAWYNEQFFGPGTRLTVL.